These T cell receptor beta chains were read from a single sample in a study of long-term antiretroviral therapy in people with HIV. Produced via immunoSEQ multiplex PCR; TCRdb's table is partial and in-frame only. The sample yields 26,000 or so clones, 86% seen once. Specimen: unsorted PBMCs, collected 1.9 years after starting antiretroviral therapy. The receptors were sampled from a woman aged 25-40 years with HIV. Both conserved end residues are part of each CDR3. A row's size may be missing; if present it is once, few, many or a size class.

v_call: TRBV11-2
clone_size: .
cdr3_aa: CASSSHSADTQYF

v_call: TRBV14
clone_size: .
cdr3_aa: CASSPNRGANEKLFF

v_call: TRBV7-8
clone_size: .
cdr3_aa: CASSLVSHQPQHF

v_call: TRBV29-1
clone_size: few
cdr3_aa: CSSGQGGSYNEQFF

v_call: TRBV7-3
clone_size: .
cdr3_aa: CASSLRSGSGANVLTF

v_call: TRBV19
clone_size: .
cdr3_aa: CASSSGQNNSPLHF

v_call: TRBV27
clone_size: .
cdr3_aa: CASSPDLSRTYEQYF

v_call: TRBV19
clone_size: few
cdr3_aa: CASSIVWAGTNQPQHF

v_call: TRBV6-1
clone_size: .
cdr3_aa: CASRPGTYTGELFF

v_call: TRBV11-2
clone_size: .
cdr3_aa: CASSVTGGGRSYEQYF

v_call: TRBV30
clone_size: .
cdr3_aa: CAWSLGGPNNQPQHF

v_call: TRBV2
clone_size: once
cdr3_aa: CASSVLPVANVLTF

v_call: TRBV6-5
clone_size: .
cdr3_aa: CASSYQGAGVGTQYF

v_call: TRBV5-1
clone_size: .
cdr3_aa: CASSVDGTYGYTF

v_call: TRBV6-5
clone_size: once
cdr3_aa: CASSYEGISGSPLHF

v_call: TRBV29-1
clone_size: .
cdr3_aa: CSATGTSLDNEQFF

v_call: TRBV7-9
clone_size: .
cdr3_aa: CASSPGDLAGALNPQYF

v_call: TRBV28
clone_size: .
cdr3_aa: CASSPPARGQPQHF

v_call: TRBV14
clone_size: .
cdr3_aa: CASSQEGVPNTEAFF

v_call: TRBV5-6
clone_size: .
cdr3_aa: CASSLWDRGKDEQFF

v_call: TRBV15
clone_size: .
cdr3_aa: CATSGRTGGVFHNEQFF

v_call: TRBV4-2
clone_size: medium-sized
cdr3_aa: CASSQEGEGEQYF

v_call: TRBV20-1
clone_size: few
cdr3_aa: CSARVDGYTF

v_call: TRBV6-1
clone_size: .
cdr3_aa: CASRRTGELFF

v_call: TRBV10-3
clone_size: .
cdr3_aa: CAIRDKLNTEAFF

v_call: TRBV7-9
clone_size: .
cdr3_aa: CASSLRVTGANVLTF

v_call: TRBV2
clone_size: .
cdr3_aa: CASGGLENIQYF

v_call: TRBV6-5
clone_size: few
cdr3_aa: CASSYMAGPTEAFF

v_call: TRBV6-5
clone_size: .
cdr3_aa: CASSYYPYNEQFF